This is a list of T cell receptor beta chains from one sample in a study of CD4 T cells in relation to SARS-CoV-2 and coronaviruses. Their target antigens are unknown. The protocol was immunoSEQ multiplex PCR, while the TCRdb copy is restricted to in-frame clones and leaves out a portion. Here the sample spans 35,000 to 45,000 clones, roughly 84% being singletons. Material for sequencing was naive CD4+ T cells from PBMCs, cultured in vitro. The receptor set was obtained from an adult with COVID-19. Both conserved end residues are part of each CDR3. Each record gives: CDR3 DNA, CDR3 protein, V gene, J gene, D gene, clone size. The D gene is left open where the match is weak. For some rows the clone size is stated as once, few or many, or as a class when expanded; others skip it.

cdr3_nt: TGTGCCAGCAGTTACTCGGGGCAAGAACTATACGAGCAGTACTTC
cdr3_aa: CASSYSGQELYEQYF
v_call: TRBV6-6
j_call: TRBJ2-7
d_call: NA
clone_size: NA

cdr3_nt: TGTGCCAGCAGTTTATCGGGACAGGGGGCGGTCATGGACACCGGGGAGCTGTTTTTT
cdr3_aa: CASSLSGQGAVMDTGELFF
v_call: TRBV27
j_call: TRBJ2-2
d_call: TRBD1
clone_size: NA

cdr3_nt: TGTGCCAGCAGCTTAGTTTTTCGGCGGCAGGGGGCCGGTGAGACCCAGTACTTC
cdr3_aa: CASSLVFRRQGAGETQYF
v_call: TRBV7-2
j_call: TRBJ2-5
d_call: TRBD1
clone_size: NA

cdr3_nt: TGTGCCAGCAGTATCTGGGAGGACCTCTACAATGAGCAGTTCTTC
cdr3_aa: CASSIWEDLYNEQFF
v_call: TRBV9
j_call: TRBJ2-1
d_call: NA
clone_size: NA

cdr3_nt: TGTGCCATCAGTGAGGCAGCGTTCTATGGCTACACCTTC
cdr3_aa: CAISEAAFYGYTF
v_call: TRBV10-3
j_call: TRBJ1-2
d_call: NA
clone_size: NA

cdr3_nt: TGTGCCAGCAGGCTTCAGAAGTACGAGCAGTACTTC
cdr3_aa: CASRLQKYEQYF
v_call: TRBV3-1/TRBV3-2
j_call: TRBJ2-7
d_call: NA
clone_size: NA

cdr3_nt: TGCAGCGCCTCCCGGACAGGGGGCGCTGAAGCTTTCTTT
cdr3_aa: CSASRTGGAEAFF
v_call: TRBV29-1
j_call: TRBJ1-1
d_call: TRBD1
clone_size: once

cdr3_nt: TGTGCCACCAGCAGTCGGGACTCCTACGAGCAGTACTTC
cdr3_aa: CATSSRDSYEQYF
v_call: TRBV15
j_call: TRBJ2-7
d_call: NA
clone_size: NA

cdr3_nt: TGCGCCAGCAGCCCGGGGACATTTGGGGACATTCAGTACTTC
cdr3_aa: CASSPGTFGDIQYF
v_call: TRBV5-1
j_call: TRBJ2-4
d_call: NA
clone_size: NA

cdr3_nt: TGTGCCAGCAGCTTACGCTCCGGGAACACTGAAGCTTTCTTT
cdr3_aa: CASSLRSGNTEAFF
v_call: TRBV7-8
j_call: TRBJ1-1
d_call: NA
clone_size: NA

cdr3_nt: TGTGCCAGCAGCGTAGCCCGCACAGATACGCAGTATTTT
cdr3_aa: CASSVARTDTQYF
v_call: TRBV9
j_call: TRBJ2-3
d_call: NA
clone_size: NA

cdr3_nt: TGCAGCGTTGAACGGGTTTCCAAAAACATTCAGTACTTC
cdr3_aa: CSVERVSKNIQYF
v_call: TRBV29-1
j_call: TRBJ2-4
d_call: NA
clone_size: NA

cdr3_nt: TGTGCCAGCAGCTTGGTGTTACCTAGCGGGATTTACAATGAGCAGTTCTTC
cdr3_aa: CASSLVLPSGIYNEQFF
v_call: TRBV5-6
j_call: TRBJ2-1
d_call: TRBD2
clone_size: NA

cdr3_nt: TGTGCCAGCAGCTCGTCCCAAGGGGAGACCCAGTACTTC
cdr3_aa: CASSSSQGETQYF
v_call: TRBV3-1/TRBV3-2
j_call: TRBJ2-5
d_call: NA
clone_size: NA

cdr3_nt: TGTGCCAGTAGGGCATCCGGGACCCAGTACTTC
cdr3_aa: CASRASGTQYF
v_call: TRBV19
j_call: TRBJ2-5
d_call: NA
clone_size: NA

cdr3_nt: TGTGCCACCAGCAGAGGGTCCCTAAATCAGCCCCAGCATTTT
cdr3_aa: CATSRGSLNQPQHF
v_call: TRBV15
j_call: TRBJ1-5
d_call: NA
clone_size: NA

cdr3_nt: TGTGCCAGCGGTAGGGAGTTGAACACCGGGGAGCTGTTTTTT
cdr3_aa: CASGRELNTGELFF
v_call: TRBV6-5
j_call: TRBJ2-2
d_call: NA
clone_size: NA

cdr3_nt: TGTGCCAGCAGCCCCAAAGCTAGCGGGAGCGATGAGCAGTTCTTC
cdr3_aa: CASSPKASGSDEQFF
v_call: TRBV3-1/TRBV3-2
j_call: TRBJ2-1
d_call: TRBD2
clone_size: NA

cdr3_nt: TGTGCCTGGAGCGAGTCGGGACAAAATGAAAAACTGTTTTTT
cdr3_aa: CAWSESGQNEKLFF
v_call: TRBV30
j_call: TRBJ1-4
d_call: NA
clone_size: NA

cdr3_nt: TGTGCCAGCAGTCTCCCGCTAGCCTACGAGCAGTACTTC
cdr3_aa: CASSLPLAYEQYF
v_call: TRBV2
j_call: TRBJ2-7
d_call: NA
clone_size: NA

cdr3_nt: TGTGCCAGCAGCGGTAGCGCTAGCGGCCCCTACGAGCAGTACTTC
cdr3_aa: CASSGSASGPYEQYF
v_call: TRBV9
j_call: TRBJ2-7
d_call: TRBD2
clone_size: once

cdr3_nt: TGTGCCACCAGTGACCGGGACAGTAGGGGCTACACCTTC
cdr3_aa: CATSDRDSRGYTF
v_call: TRBV24-1
j_call: TRBJ1-2
d_call: TRBD1
clone_size: NA

cdr3_nt: TGTGCCACCAGTGGAGGCAGTTCCTACGAGCAGTACTTC
cdr3_aa: CATSGGSSYEQYF
v_call: TRBV24-1
j_call: TRBJ2-7
d_call: NA
clone_size: NA

cdr3_nt: TGTGCCAGCTCCGTTGGGGCAGGACGCTCCTACGAGCAGTACTTC
cdr3_aa: CASSVGAGRSYEQYF
v_call: TRBV27
j_call: TRBJ2-7
d_call: NA
clone_size: NA

cdr3_nt: TGTGCCAGCAGCGATTATGGGACGGCTGGAAACATTCAGTACTTC
cdr3_aa: CASSDYGTAGNIQYF
v_call: TRBV3-1/TRBV3-2
j_call: TRBJ2-4
d_call: NA
clone_size: NA

cdr3_nt: TGTGCCAGCAGCCAAGAGACCCAGTACTTC
cdr3_aa: CASSQETQYF
v_call: TRBV3-1/TRBV3-2
j_call: TRBJ2-5
d_call: NA
clone_size: few

cdr3_nt: TGCGCCAGCAGCAAGGGTCCAGGGAATGAAAAACTGTTTTTT
cdr3_aa: CASSKGPGNEKLFF
v_call: TRBV5-1
j_call: TRBJ1-4
d_call: NA
clone_size: NA

cdr3_nt: TGTGCCAGCAGCCGAAACACCTGGACCGAATCTAATGAAAAACTGTTTTTT
cdr3_aa: CASSRNTWTESNEKLFF
v_call: TRBV5-4
j_call: TRBJ1-4
d_call: NA
clone_size: NA

cdr3_nt: TGTGCCAGCTCACCATTAATCGCAGGCGCCCACTCTGGGGCCAACGTCCTGACTTTC
cdr3_aa: CASSPLIAGAHSGANVLTF
v_call: TRBV18
j_call: TRBJ2-6
d_call: NA
clone_size: NA

cdr3_nt: TGTGCCTGGAGTACTATAGCGGGATTAAGGGAAGAGCAGTTCTTC
cdr3_aa: CAWSTIAGLREEQFF
v_call: TRBV30
j_call: TRBJ2-1
d_call: TRBD2
clone_size: NA

cdr3_nt: TGCGCCAGCAGCCCCTTAGCGGGAACTAGCACAGATACGCAGTATTTT
cdr3_aa: CASSPLAGTSTDTQYF
v_call: TRBV4-3
j_call: TRBJ2-3
d_call: TRBD2
clone_size: NA

cdr3_nt: TGTGCCAGCAGCCCGGGACGCGCCTACGAGCAGTACTTC
cdr3_aa: CASSPGRAYEQYF
v_call: TRBV6-5
j_call: TRBJ2-7
d_call: NA
clone_size: NA

cdr3_nt: TGTGCCAGTAAAATCCGACAGGGGACCCACAATGAGCAGTTCTTC
cdr3_aa: CASKIRQGTHNEQFF
v_call: TRBV19
j_call: TRBJ2-1
d_call: TRBD1
clone_size: NA

cdr3_nt: TGTGCCAGCAGGGGACCTGGGCAGAACACTGAAGCTTTCTTT
cdr3_aa: CASRGPGQNTEAFF
v_call: TRBV5-4
j_call: TRBJ1-1
d_call: NA
clone_size: few

cdr3_nt: TGTGCCAGCAGCTTAGGAGGCGGTTTTCTGGCCCAGTACTTC
cdr3_aa: CASSLGGGFLAQYF
v_call: TRBV7-2
j_call: TRBJ2-5
d_call: NA
clone_size: NA

cdr3_nt: TGTGCCAGCTCACGAACTTCCGGGACTAGCGTTACCTACGAGCAGTACTTC
cdr3_aa: CASSRTSGTSVTYEQYF
v_call: TRBV18
j_call: TRBJ2-7
d_call: TRBD2
clone_size: NA

cdr3_nt: TGTGCCAGCAGCTTGGCCAGACTAGCGGGAGACTTGACCCAGTACTTC
cdr3_aa: CASSLARLAGDLTQYF
v_call: TRBV5-6
j_call: TRBJ2-5
d_call: TRBD2
clone_size: NA

cdr3_nt: TGTGCCAGCAGCCAATTATCAGGGGACCAAGAGACCCAGTACTTC
cdr3_aa: CASSQLSGDQETQYF
v_call: TRBV3-1/TRBV3-2
j_call: TRBJ2-5
d_call: NA
clone_size: NA

cdr3_nt: TGTGCCAGCAGCTTAGATTCCCGGAGCTCCTACAATGAGCAGTTCTTC
cdr3_aa: CASSLDSRSSYNEQFF
v_call: TRBV7-8
j_call: TRBJ2-1
d_call: NA
clone_size: once

cdr3_nt: TGTGCCAGCAGTTTTGGGACTAGCTACTACAATGAGCAGTTCTTC
cdr3_aa: CASSFGTSYYNEQFF
v_call: TRBV27
j_call: TRBJ2-1
d_call: TRBD2
clone_size: NA

cdr3_nt: TGCGCCAGCAGCTTGGTACTAGCGGGATCGAACACCGGGGAGCTGTTTTTT
cdr3_aa: CASSLVLAGSNTGELFF
v_call: TRBV5-1
j_call: TRBJ2-2
d_call: TRBD2
clone_size: NA

cdr3_nt: TGTGCCAGCAGCTCACCAGCGGGAGGCGGTCTTGTCCCGAGAAACAATGAGCAGTTCTTC
cdr3_aa: CASSSPAGGGLVPRNNEQFF
v_call: TRBV6-2/TRBV6-3
j_call: TRBJ2-1
d_call: TRBD2
clone_size: NA

cdr3_nt: TGTGCCAGCAGTGAATACGAGCAGTACTTC
cdr3_aa: CASSEYEQYF
v_call: TRBV2
j_call: TRBJ2-7
d_call: NA
clone_size: NA

cdr3_nt: TGTGCCAGCAGCTTACCAGGGGGAACGACTGAAGCTTTCTTT
cdr3_aa: CASSLPGGTTEAFF
v_call: TRBV7-8
j_call: TRBJ1-1
d_call: TRBD1
clone_size: NA

cdr3_nt: TGTGCCACCGGGACAGGGGGCGGTGAGACCCAGTACTTC
cdr3_aa: CATGTGGGETQYF
v_call: TRBV24-1
j_call: TRBJ2-5
d_call: TRBD1
clone_size: NA

cdr3_nt: TGTGCCAGTAAGGTCTCCGCCCAAGGGCCCTACGAGCAGTACTTC
cdr3_aa: CASKVSAQGPYEQYF
v_call: TRBV19
j_call: TRBJ2-7
d_call: NA
clone_size: few

cdr3_nt: TGCGCCAGCAGCCAAGGGGGGGCTCGTAGCGAGCAGTACTTC
cdr3_aa: CASSQGGARSEQYF
v_call: TRBV4-1
j_call: TRBJ2-7
d_call: NA
clone_size: NA

cdr3_nt: TGTGCCAGCAGTGAACCGCAGGGGGCTTATGGCTACACCTTC
cdr3_aa: CASSEPQGAYGYTF
v_call: TRBV6-1
j_call: TRBJ1-2
d_call: TRBD1
clone_size: once

cdr3_nt: TGTGCCAGTCTCCCCTATGCCGGAACCAAGAACAATGAGCAGTTCTTC
cdr3_aa: CASLPYAGTKNNEQFF
v_call: TRBV19
j_call: TRBJ2-1
d_call: NA
clone_size: NA

cdr3_nt: TGTGCCAGCAGCGAAAGGGCGCGCAGGGAGCAGTTCTTC
cdr3_aa: CASSERARREQFF
v_call: TRBV12-3/TRBV12-4
j_call: TRBJ2-1
d_call: NA
clone_size: NA

cdr3_nt: TGTGCCAGCAGTTTAGGGGGGTCCGTTAGGCATGAGCAGTTCTTC
cdr3_aa: CASSLGGSVRHEQFF
v_call: TRBV28
j_call: TRBJ2-1
d_call: NA
clone_size: NA

cdr3_nt: TGTGCCTGGAGTCCAGCCTACACTGAAGCTTTCTTT
cdr3_aa: CAWSPAYTEAFF
v_call: TRBV30
j_call: TRBJ1-1
d_call: NA
clone_size: NA

cdr3_nt: TGTGCCAGTAGTGTCGGGGCGCAGACGCAGCCCCAGCATTTT
cdr3_aa: CASSVGAQTQPQHF
v_call: TRBV19
j_call: TRBJ1-5
d_call: NA
clone_size: NA

cdr3_nt: TGTGCCAGCAGCCTGCGGGCGGACGCTCGTTCCTACGAGCAGTACTTC
cdr3_aa: CASSLRADARSYEQYF
v_call: TRBV11-2
j_call: TRBJ2-7
d_call: NA
clone_size: few

cdr3_nt: TGTGCCAGCGCCCCCTCTTCGCCCTACAATGAGCAGTTCTTC
cdr3_aa: CASAPSSPYNEQFF
v_call: TRBV28
j_call: TRBJ2-1
d_call: NA
clone_size: NA